This T cell receptor (beta chain) is drawn from a study of technical replicates of blood from several donors. Germline CDR1 and CDR2: SGHRS and YFSETQ. The CDR3 has 14 amino acids. With V trimmed by 1 base and J by 3 bases, 0 bases remained unmatched. Profiled with immunoSEQ multiplex PCR; TCRdb holds only in-frame clones, not every one. The sample records 70,000 or so clones, 91% being singletons. Notes on this clone: This sample also contains other DNA sequences that code for the same CDR3.

Sequenced input: T cells isolated from PBMCs. This receptor was taken from a human donor in good health. Some clones in this sample may be carry-over from other donors' samples. The rearrangement uses TRBV5-1 and TRBJ2-1, with 8 bases fitting TRBD2. The CDR3 is CASSLSGGYNEQFF. As DNA, the CDR3 is TGCGCCAGCAGCTTGAGCGGGGGCTACAATGAGCAGTTCTTC.